Listed below are T cell receptor beta chains from one sample, sequenced in a study of cytomegalovirus exposure and HLA in healthy donors. Sequenced by immunoSEQ multiplex PCR; TCRdb stores in-frame clones only, minus some. The table includes under 150,000 clones, approximately 70% detected once. Sequencing was carried out using PBMCs. All receptors come from a woman aged 60-75 years in good health and CMV-seropositive. Each CDR3 is given with its conserved first and last residue. D genes are given only for firm matches. Expanded clones are given a class, and other clones once, few, many or no size at all.

V: TRBV5-4
D: .
J: TRBJ2-2
size: .
CDR3: CASSLALTSWNTGELFF
DNA: TGTGCCAGCAGCTTGGCCCTGACTAGTTGGAACACCGGGGAGCTGTTTTTT

V: TRBV4-1
D: TRBD1
J: TRBJ1-2
size: .
CDR3: CASSQGGGDRVYGYTF
DNA: TGCGCCAGCAGCCAAGGGGGTGGGGACAGGGTCTATGGCTACACCTTC

V: TRBV7-8
D: TRBD1
J: TRBJ1-1
size: .
CDR3: CASSLGARLRDRGTGVTEAFF
DNA: TGTGCCAGCAGCTTAGGGGCGAGGCTAAGGGACAGGGGGACGGGGGTCACTGAAGCTTTCTTT

V: TRBV6-5
D: .
J: TRBJ2-7
size: .
CDR3: CASKPGGISYEQYF
DNA: TGTGCCAGCAAACCTGGGGGGATCTCCTACGAGCAGTACTTC

V: TRBV29-1
D: .
J: TRBJ2-7
size: .
CDR3: CSVEGYGGRFYEQYF
DNA: TGCAGCGTTGAGGGGTACGGGGGGCGCTTCTACGAGCAGTACTTC

V: TRBV5-5
D: .
J: TRBJ1-5
size: .
CDR3: CASSPGRGGWSNQPQHF
DNA: TGTGCCAGCAGCCCCGGGAGGGGAGGATGGAGCAATCAGCCCCAGCATTTT

V: TRBV6-6
D: TRBD1
J: TRBJ1-1
size: .
CDR3: CASSRQGDNTEAFF
DNA: TGTGCCAGCAGTCGACAGGGGGACAACACTGAAGCTTTCTTT

V: TRBV5-6
D: TRBD1
J: TRBJ1-5
size: few
CDR3: CASSSWTGRSYSNQPQHF
DNA: TGTGCCAGCAGCTCTTGGACAGGGAGGTCCTATAGCAATCAGCCCCAGCATTTT

V: TRBV7-9
D: .
J: TRBJ1-3
size: .
CDR3: CASSRQALGVGNTIYF
DNA: TGTGCCAGCAGCCGACAGGCCCTCGGGGTGGGAAACACCATATATTTT

V: TRBV6-5
D: .
J: TRBJ1-1
size: few
CDR3: CASSRGMNTEAFF
DNA: TGTGCCAGCAGTCGGGGGATGAACACTGAAGCTTTCTTT

V: TRBV27
D: .
J: TRBJ2-7
size: .
CDR3: CASKGGPSSSYEQYF
DNA: TGTGCCAGCAAAGGAGGACCGTCAAGCTCCTACGAGCAGTACTTC

V: TRBV6-5
D: TRBD1
J: TRBJ1-1
size: few
CDR3: CASSWDSMNTEAFF
DNA: TGTGCCAGCAGTTGGGACAGCATGAACACTGAAGCTTTCTTT

V: TRBV6-1
D: TRBD1
J: TRBJ1-6
size: .
CDR3: CASSAQDRGFLGSSPLHF
DNA: TGTGCCAGCAGTGCCCAGGACAGGGGGTTTCTAGGTAGTTCACCCCTCCACTTT

V: TRBV6-1
D: TRBD1
J: TRBJ2-7
size: .
CDR3: CASRDRLSYEQYF
DNA: TGTGCCAGCCGGGACAGACTATCCTACGAGCAGTACTTC

V: TRBV5-6
D: .
J: TRBJ1-2
size: few
CDR3: CASSYNNYGYTF
DNA: TGTGCCAGCAGCTACAATAACTATGGCTACACCTTC

V: TRBV19
D: .
J: TRBJ2-3
size: .
CDR3: CASSTLPLSVSTDTQYF
DNA: TGTGCCAGTAGTACACTTCCTTTGTCTGTAAGCACAGATACGCAGTATTTT

V: TRBV7-2
D: .
J: TRBJ2-7
size: .
CDR3: CASSSRRYERYF
DNA: TGTGCCAGCAGCTCTCGGCGGTACGAGCGGTACTTC

V: TRBV9
D: .
J: TRBJ2-1
size: .
CDR3: CASSVKGVSYNEQFF
DNA: TGTGCCAGCAGCGTAAAAGGGGTATCCTACAATGAGCAGTTCTTC

V: TRBV29-1
D: TRBD1
J: TRBJ1-2
size: once
CDR3: CSVEKGRGLYGYTF
DNA: TGCAGCGTTGAAAAGGGCAGGGGGCTCTATGGCTACACCTTC

V: TRBV5-1
D: TRBD1
J: TRBJ1-5
size: few
CDR3: CASSWEGDRYLDQPQHF
DNA: TGCGCCAGCAGCTGGGAAGGGGACAGGTATCTCGATCAGCCCCAGCATTTT

V: TRBV19
D: .
J: TRBJ1-5
size: .
CDR3: CASSYTNNQPQHF
DNA: TGTGCCAGTAGTTACACCAACAATCAGCCCCAGCATTTT

V: TRBV6-5
D: TRBD2
J: TRBJ2-7
size: .
CDR3: CASSRLTSGSYEQYF
DNA: TGTGCCAGCAGTCGCCTAACTAGCGGTTCCTACGAGCAGTACTTC

V: TRBV23-1
D: TRBD1
J: TRBJ2-7
size: .
CDR3: CASSGGEGQASYEQYF
DNA: TGCGCCAGCTCTGGGGGAGAGGGACAGGCTTCCTACGAGCAGTACTTC

V: TRBV5-6
D: .
J: TRBJ2-7
size: few
CDR3: CASSLVGGDEQYF
DNA: TGTGCCAGCAGCTTGGTGGGGGGAGACGAGCAGTACTTC

V: TRBV5-1
D: TRBD1
J: TRBJ1-1
size: .
CDR3: CASSPWTGNTEAFF
DNA: TGCGCCAGCAGCCCGTGGACAGGGAACACTGAAGCTTTCTTT

V: TRBV5-1
D: .
J: TRBJ2-5
size: .
CDR3: CASSRDTGQETQYF
DNA: TGCGCCAGCAGCCGCGATACAGGCCAAGAGACCCAGTACTTC

V: TRBV2
D: TRBD1
J: TRBJ1-5
size: .
CDR3: CASKAGQGIRQPQHF
DNA: TGTGCCAGCAAGGCGGGACAGGGGATTCGTCAGCCCCAGCATTTT

V: TRBV7-9
D: .
J: TRBJ1-1
size: .
CDR3: CASSPGPGLEAFF
DNA: TGTGCCAGCAGCCCAGGGCCCGGGCTTGAAGCTTTCTTT

V: TRBV19
D: .
J: TRBJ1-1
size: .
CDR3: CASTSIGQTTTTEAFF
DNA: TGTGCCAGTACCTCGATAGGACAGACCACCACCACTGAAGCTTTCTTT

V: TRBV27
D: TRBD1
J: TRBJ1-2
size: few
CDR3: CASSPELQGIGYTF
DNA: TGTGCCAGCAGCCCGGAGTTACAGGGGATCGGCTACACCTTC

V: TRBV19
D: .
J: TRBJ1-5
size: few
CDR3: CASSMDTDQPQHF
DNA: TGTGCCAGTAGTATGGACACCGATCAGCCCCAGCATTTT

V: TRBV7-9
D: .
J: TRBJ2-7
size: once
CDR3: CASRGAYEQYF
DNA: TGTGCCAGCAGGGGCGCCTACGAGCAGTACTTC

V: TRBV19
D: .
J: TRBJ1-5
size: .
CDR3: CASSISGSQPQHF
DNA: TGTGCCAGTAGTATTTCTGGGAGTCAGCCCCAGCATTTT

V: TRBV19
D: .
J: TRBJ1-5
size: .
CDR3: CASSIGQTRIPQHF
DNA: TGTGCCAGTAGTATCGGCCAGACTCGTATCCCCCAGCATTTT

V: TRBV27
D: TRBD1
J: TRBJ1-2
size: .
CDR3: CASSPRLGGVYGYTF
DNA: TGTGCCAGCAGTCCGCGTTTAGGGGGCGTCTATGGCTACACCTTC

V: TRBV6-5
D: TRBD1
J: TRBJ1-6
size: .
CDR3: CASCRTGRPPLHF
DNA: TGTGCCAGCTGCAGGACAGGGAGGCCACCCCTCCACTTT

V: TRBV4-1
D: TRBD1
J: TRBJ1-5
size: .
CDR3: CASSQDRGTDWSNQPQHF
DNA: TGCGCCAGCAGCCAAGATCGCGGGACAGACTGGAGCAATCAGCCCCAGCATTTT

V: TRBV5-6
D: TRBD2
J: TRBJ2-3
size: .
CDR3: CASSGASGGTDTQYF
DNA: TGTGCCAGCAGCGGCGCTAGCGGGGGAACAGATACGCAGTATTTT

V: TRBV9
D: TRBD2
J: TRBJ2-7
size: .
CDR3: CASSVGGGLGNYEQYF
DNA: TGTGCCAGCAGCGTGGGCGGGGGGCTGGGGAACTACGAGCAGTACTTC

V: TRBV6-1
D: TRBD1
J: TRBJ1-5
size: .
CDR3: CASTGTGGGQPQHF
DNA: TGTGCCAGCACTGGAACAGGGGGCGGACAGCCCCAGCATTTT

V: TRBV9
D: .
J: TRBJ2-7
size: few
CDR3: CASSTRDFSYEQYF
DNA: TGTGCCAGCAGCACCCGGGACTTCTCCTACGAGCAGTACTTC

V: TRBV6-5
D: .
J: TRBJ2-1
size: .
CDR3: CASSYRGASEYEQFF
DNA: TGTGCCAGCAGTTATCGGGGGGCCTCTGAATATGAGCAGTTCTTC

V: TRBV2
D: .
J: TRBJ2-3
size: .
CDR3: CASRTEGTGKDTQYF
DNA: TGTGCCAGCAGGACTGAAGGAACAGGGAAAGATACGCAGTATTTT

V: TRBV25-1
D: .
J: TRBJ1-4
size: once
CDR3: CASSAALGVNEKLFF
DNA: TGTGCCAGCAGTGCCGCTCTGGGCGTAAATGAAAAACTGTTTTTT

V: TRBV7-7
D: .
J: TRBJ2-3
size: .
CDR3: CASSAGLGGTDTQYF
DNA: TGTGCCAGCAGTGCGGGGCTTGGGGGCACAGATACGCAGTATTTT

V: TRBV9
D: TRBD1
J: TRBJ1-5
size: once
CDR3: CASSPRDSLLGRCNQPQHF
DNA: TGTGCCAGCAGCCCACGGGACAGCCTGCTTGGTCGGTGCAATCAGCCCCAGCATTTT

V: TRBV4-2
D: TRBD2
J: TRBJ2-3
size: few
CDR3: CASSQGGGADTQYF
DNA: TGTGCCAGCAGCCAGGGCGGGGGGGCGGATACGCAGTATTTT

V: TRBV5-1
D: .
J: TRBJ1-2
size: once
CDR3: CASSLFTGPGNYGYTF
DNA: TGCGCCAGCAGCTTGTTTACTGGTCCAGGCAACTATGGCTACACCTTC

V: TRBV6-6
D: .
J: TRBJ2-5
size: .
CDR3: CASSYSRGETQYF
DNA: TGTGCCAGCAGTTACTCGAGGGGGGAGACCCAGTACTTC

V: TRBV7-9
D: TRBD2
J: TRBJ2-1
size: .
CDR3: CASSPGGGASGEDNEQFF
DNA: TGTGCCAGCAGCCCCGGGGGGGGAGCTAGCGGGGAGGACAATGAGCAGTTCTTC

V: TRBV27
D: TRBD1
J: TRBJ1-1
size: .
CDR3: CASSRTGGARSSTEAFF
DNA: TGTGCCAGCAGTCGTACAGGGGGCGCGCGAAGTAGCACTGAAGCTTTCTTT

V: TRBV6-1
D: .
J: TRBJ1-6
size: .
CDR3: CASALNSPLHF
DNA: TGTGCCAGCGCTCTAAATTCACCCCTCCACTTT

V: TRBV29-1
D: .
J: TRBJ1-1
size: .
CDR3: CSVARVNTEAFF
DNA: TGCAGCGTTGCTCGAGTAAACACTGAAGCTTTCTTT